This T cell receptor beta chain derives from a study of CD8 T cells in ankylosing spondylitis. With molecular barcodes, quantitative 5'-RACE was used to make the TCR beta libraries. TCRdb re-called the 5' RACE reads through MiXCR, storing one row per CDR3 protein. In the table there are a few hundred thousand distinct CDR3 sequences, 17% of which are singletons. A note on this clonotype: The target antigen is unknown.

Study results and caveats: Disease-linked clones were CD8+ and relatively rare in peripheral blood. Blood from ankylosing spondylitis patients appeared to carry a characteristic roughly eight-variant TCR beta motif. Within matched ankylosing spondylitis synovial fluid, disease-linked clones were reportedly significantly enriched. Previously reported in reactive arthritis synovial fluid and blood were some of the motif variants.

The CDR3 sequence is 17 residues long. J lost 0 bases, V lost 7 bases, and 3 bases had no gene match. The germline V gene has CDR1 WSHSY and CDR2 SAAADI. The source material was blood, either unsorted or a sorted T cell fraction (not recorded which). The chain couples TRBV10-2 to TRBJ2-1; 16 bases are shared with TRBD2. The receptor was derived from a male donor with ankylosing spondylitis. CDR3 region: CASKGLAGGSSYNEQFF. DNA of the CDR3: TGCGCCAGCAAGGGACTAGCGGGGGGGTCCTCCTACAATGAGCAGTTCTTC.